This entry lists 18 T cell receptor beta chains sequenced from one sample in a study of CD8+ T cells in alopecia areata. Extracted RNA was reverse transcribed, and the resulting cDNA served as sequencing template. Profiled with immunoSEQ multiplex PCR; TCRdb holds only in-frame clones, not every one. The table shows more than 110,000 clones, with about 51% occurring only once. Treatment meaning: oral pan-JAK inhibitor, 5-10 mg twice daily. Material: CD8+ T cells sorted from blood, obtained at week 4, from a patient treated with tofacitinib. The receptor set was obtained from a human donor with alopecia areata.

The chain uses TRBV5-6 and TRBJ1-2; D not certain. V was cut by 4 bases and J by 6 bases, with 13 bases left in between. The CDR3 spans 13 residues. The germline V gene has CDR1 SGHDT and CDR2 YYEEEE. CDR3 loop: CASSKTDLNGYTF. In nucleotides, the CDR3 is TGTGCCAGCAGCAAGACGGATTTGAATGGCTACACCTTC.

This clone has a single count. The J gene is TRBJ2-7, the V gene TRBV7-9; 7 positions agree with TRBD1. Germline assignment: CDR1 SEHNR and CDR2 FQNEAQ (reference sequence). The CDR3 is 16 residues long. V lost 5 bases, J lost 0 bases, and 10 bases stayed unmatched. CDR3 sequence: CASSPPPGQFSYEQYF. The CDR3 bases are TGTGCCAGCAGCCCTCCTCCGGGACAGTTCTCCTACGAGCAGTACTTC.

This clone was counted a few times. V and J are TRBV7-8 and TRBJ2-7, with D perhaps TRBD1 or TRBD2 (5 bases each). Germline V gene sequence: CDR1 SGHVS, CDR2 FQNEAQ. The germline V and J ends were trimmed by 4 bases and 0 bases, with 10 bases remaining between them. This CDR3 comprises 14 residues. As DNA, the CDR3 is TGTGCCAGCAGCTCCGGGGACGCCTCCTACGAGCAGTACTTC. Amino acids: CASSSGDASYEQYF.

The rearrangement links TRBV30 to TRBJ2-3, with TRBD2 matching 13 bases. With V trimmed by 6 bases and J by 2 bases, 14 bases remained unmatched. Germline V lookup: CDR1 GTSNPN, CDR2 SVGIG (reference sequence). The CDR3 spans 18 residues. The CDR3 sequence is CACAADGLAGAYTDTQYF. The CDR3, as DNA: TGTGCCTGTGCTGCAGACGGACTAGCGGGGGCCTACACAGATACGCAGTATTTT.

The CDR3 spells CASRLSGSSYNEQFF. The DNA for the CDR3 is TGCGCCAGCAGGCTCTCGGGTAGCAGCTACAATGAGCAGTTCTTC. J is TRBJ2-1 and V is TRBV5-1; unclear D gene. Trimming stripped 5 bases from V and 3 bases from J, with 15 bases between. The germline CDR1 and CDR2 sequences are SGHRS and YFSETQ. This CDR3 spans 15 amino acids.

This chain links TRBV6-5 with TRBJ2-7; D may be TRBD1 or TRBD2 (5 bases each). This CDR3 has 16 amino acids. Per the germline V gene, CDR1 is MNHEY and CDR2 is SVGAGI. Trimming shortened V by 0 bases and J by 0 bases, and 12 bases separated the two germline ends. The CDR3 region has the DNA TGTGCCAGCAGTTACTCGAACGGGGCCGTCTCCTACGAGCAGTACTTC. Amino acids: CASSYSNGAVSYEQYF.

This clone was observed a handful of times. V usage is TRBV30 and J usage is TRBJ2-7, with 7 bases that match TRBD1. Losses at the gene ends were 0 bases for V and 4 bases for J; bases not matched to a gene: 6. CDR1 is GTSNPN and CDR2 is SVGIG in the germline V gene (reference sequence). This CDR3 region has 14 residues. In DNA form, the CDR3 reads TGTGCCTGGAGTGTTAGCAGGGGGAGTTACGAGCAGTACTTC. Encoded protein: CAWSVSRGSYEQYF.

The rearrangement joins TRBV19 to TRBJ2-2; the D gene is possibly TRBD1 (6 bases). The germline CDR1 and CDR2 sequences are LNHDA and SQIVND (reference sequence). This CDR3 region has 16 residues. Trimming left V 5 bases short and J 2 bases short, with 15 bases between. The CDR3 region has the DNA TGTGCCAGTAGTTCCCCAGGGGCGCTTAACACCGGGGAGCTGTTTTTT. It specifies CASSSPGALNTGELFF.

This clone has only a few counts. J is TRBJ2-7 and V is TRBV10-3, with D perhaps TRBD1 or TRBD2 (5 bases each). The CDR3 length is 11 residues. Looked up from germline, CDR1 is ENHRY and CDR2 is SYGVKD. The V gene lost 11 bases and the J gene lost 0 bases, with 8 bases spanning the gap. The CDR3 loop is CASGTSYEQYF. DNA of the CDR3: TGTGCCTCCGGGACCTCCTACGAGCAGTACTTC.

The rearrangement uses TRBV27 and TRBJ1-1; D may be TRBD1 (5 bases). The V end lost 4 bases, the J end lost 5 bases, and 11 bases lay between the germline ends. The CDR3 length is 13 residues. CDR1 and CDR2 from the germline V gene are MNHEY and SMNVEV (reference sequence). CDR3: CASSSFRATEAFF. CDR3 in DNA: TGTGCCAGCAGTTCTTTCAGGGCAACTGAAGCTTTCTTT.

This clone came up a few times. This chain joins TRBV5-1 and TRBJ2-7; either TRBD1 or TRBD2 may supply D (5 bases each). Looked up from germline, CDR1 is SGHRS and CDR2 is YFSETQ. The CDR3 sequence is 15 residues long. V dropped 3 bases and J dropped 5 bases, with 18 bases sitting between them. The CDR3 protein is CASSSPGPPGNEQYF. CDR3 coding DNA: TGCGCCAGCAGCTCCCCGGGACCTCCCGGGAACGAGCAGTACTTC.

Many counts were recorded for this clone. V usage is TRBV7-2 and J usage is TRBJ1-2; no clear D gene. Between the trimmed V and J ends, which lost 3 bases and 4 bases, there was a span of 0 bases. CDR1 SGHTA and CDR2 FQGNSA come from the germline V gene. The CDR3 sequence is 10 residues long. The CDR3 DNA reads as TGTGCCAGCAGCTTCTATGGCTACACCTTC. Protein: CASSFYGYTF.

This sequence joins TRBV6-6 and TRBJ2-5; possible D gene TRBD2, 5 bases. The CDR3 sequence is 13 residues long. CDR1 MNHNY and CDR2 SVGAGI come from the germline V gene (reference sequence). The V end lost 2 bases, the J end lost 3 bases, and 7 bases lay between the germline ends. The DNA for the CDR3 is TGTGCCAGCAGTTACGAGGGAGAAGAGACCCAGTACTTC. Amino acid sequence: CASSYEGEETQYF.

The CDR3 DNA is TGTGCCAGCAGTTACATGTCCCCTAACTATGGCTACACCTTC. This sequence encodes CASSYMSPNYGYTF. The rearrangement joins TRBV6-5 to TRBJ1-2, with D uncertain. Per the germline V gene, CDR1 is MNHEY and CDR2 is SVGAGI. The CDR3 sequence is 14 residues long. The V gene lost 2 bases and the J gene lost 0 bases, with 7 bases spanning the gap.

This clone occurred once. The V and J genes are TRBV4-1 and TRBJ2-7, with D maybe TRBD2 (6 bases). The CDR3 runs 15 residues. V lost 1 base, J lost 2 bases, and 12 bases lay in between. Germline V gene sequence: CDR1 MGHRA, CDR2 YSYEKL. The DNA of the CDR3 is TGCGCCAGCAGCCAAGTATCCACGGGAGCCTACGAGCAGTACTTC. Residues: CASSQVSTGAYEQYF.

At least ten counts were recorded for this clone. The CDR3 sequence: CASSEEEGAGTEAFF. The CDR3 bases are TGTGCCAGCAGTGAAGAGGAGGGGGCTGGCACTGAAGCTTTCTTT. V is TRBV6-1 and J is TRBJ1-1, with 7 bases identical to TRBD1. J gave up 4 bases and V 1 base, and 6 bases lay outside the gene matches. CDR1 is MNHNS, CDR2 SASEGT, per germline. The CDR3 sequence is 15 residues long.

The chain is built from TRBV27 and TRBJ2-5; D call uncertain. Germline V gene sequence: CDR1 MNHEY, CDR2 SMNVEV (reference sequence). CDR3 length: 12 amino acids. The V end lost 5 bases, the J end lost 5 bases, and 9 bases lay between the germline ends. The CDR3 protein is CASSADLETQYF. The CDR3 nucleotides are TGTGCCAGCAGTGCCGATCTGGAGACCCAGTACTTC.

This clone has only one observation. The gene calls are TRBV7-9 and TRBJ1-5, with D possibly matching TRBD1 (5 bases). The germline CDR1 and CDR2 sequences are SEHNR and FQNEAQ (reference sequence). CDR3 length equals 13 residues. V was shortened by 1 base and J by 6 bases, with 7 bases between the two germline ends. The CDR3 DNA reads TGTGCCAGCAGCTTAGATGGGGGTCAGCCCCAGCATTTT. It encodes CASSLDGGQPQHF.